Sequencing of this T cell receptor beta chain was carried out in a study of OX40 agonist ivuxolimab in advanced cancers. Study-level background: Subjects had a mean age of around 60 years, with a range of about 23 to 85; more than 70% were male. Three patients responded partially, comprising one with hepatocellular carcinoma and two with cutaneous melanoma. Study-level points and caveats: Both blood CD4+ and CD8+ T cells showed clonal growth by week 6 at 0.1 to 3.0 mg/kg.

CDR1 and CDR2 (germline): SGHAT, FQNNGV. The CDR3 totals 15 residues. Trimming took 5 bases from V and 4 from J, leaving 17 bases between them. Notes on this clone: Its cognate antigen is unknown.

Data came from immunoSEQ multiplex PCR; TCRdb stores just in-frame clones and leaves some out. The repertoire holds tens of thousands of clones, with 74% as singletons. Blood specimens came from baseline, cycle 4 day 1, and cycle 7 day 1. The TCR originated in an adult with an advanced solid tumor such as melanoma, head and neck, liver or kidney cancer. This material consisted of CD4+ or CD8+ T cells sorted from blood, taken in a trial of the OX40 agonist ivuxolimab. The chain joins TRBV11-2 to TRBJ2-5; a possible D gene is TRBD2 (5 bases). The CDR3 loop reads CASSVNGVFLETQYF. CDR3 nucleotide sequence: TGTGCCAGCAGCGTTAACGGGGTTTTCCTAGAGACCCAGTACTTC.